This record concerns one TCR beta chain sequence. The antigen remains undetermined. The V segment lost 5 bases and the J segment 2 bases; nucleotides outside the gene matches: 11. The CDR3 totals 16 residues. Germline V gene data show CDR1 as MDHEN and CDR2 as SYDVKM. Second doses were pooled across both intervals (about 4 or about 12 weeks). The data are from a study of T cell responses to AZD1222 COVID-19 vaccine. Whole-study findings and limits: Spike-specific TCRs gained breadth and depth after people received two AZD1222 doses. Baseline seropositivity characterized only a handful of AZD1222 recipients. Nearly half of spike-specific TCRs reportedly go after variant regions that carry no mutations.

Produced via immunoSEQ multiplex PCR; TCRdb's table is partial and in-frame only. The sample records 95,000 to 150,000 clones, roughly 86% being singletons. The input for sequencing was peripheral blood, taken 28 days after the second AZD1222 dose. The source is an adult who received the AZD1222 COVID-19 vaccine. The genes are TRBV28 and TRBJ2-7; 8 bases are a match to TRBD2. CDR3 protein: CASSDDGGAIAYEQYF. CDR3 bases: TGTGCCAGCAGTGACGACGGGGGGGCCATCGCCTACGAGCAGTACTTC. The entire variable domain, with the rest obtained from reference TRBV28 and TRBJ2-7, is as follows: DVKVTQSSRYLVKRTGEKVFLECVQDMDHENMFWYRQDPGLGLRLIYFSYDVKMKEKGDIPEGYSVSREKKERFSLILESASTNQTSMYLCASSDDGGAIAYEQYFGPGTRLTVT.